This TCR beta chain was obtained from a study of control samples from healthy donors and cancer patients (dated by TCRdb to about 2020). Library construction relied on the immunoSEQ multiplex PCR assay. TCRdb retrieved this table from immuneACCESS and kept in-frame rearrangements only. Not all clones are present; in checked studies, unresolved V genes account for under half, and no reason is known for the remainder. Counted in this sample were about 190,000 clones; 90% to 95% of them appeared once. Roughly 1.9% of the sample belongs to the ten largest clones. Trimming takes 0 bases from V and 0 bases from J, and the germline ends sit 10 bases apart. The germline V gene provides CDR1 SGHRS and CDR2 YFSETQ. The CDR3 contains 15 residues, cysteine and phenylalanine counted. Kept here is only the CDR3 DNA, which spans 45 bases and is read in frame from base 1. Of note for this clone: This receptor's antigen is unknown. No base-level quality is on record; no much larger clone is a single base apart.

The sequenced material came from blood. The clonotype originates from a man aged 30-40 years in good health. The rearrangement joined TRBV5-1 to TRBJ2-7, with a weak D call of TRBD2 (6 bases match). Read as DNA, the sequence is TGCGCCAGCAGCTTGGGTGGGGGGAGCTCCTACGAGCAGTACTTC. This sequence encodes CASSLGGGSSYEQYF.